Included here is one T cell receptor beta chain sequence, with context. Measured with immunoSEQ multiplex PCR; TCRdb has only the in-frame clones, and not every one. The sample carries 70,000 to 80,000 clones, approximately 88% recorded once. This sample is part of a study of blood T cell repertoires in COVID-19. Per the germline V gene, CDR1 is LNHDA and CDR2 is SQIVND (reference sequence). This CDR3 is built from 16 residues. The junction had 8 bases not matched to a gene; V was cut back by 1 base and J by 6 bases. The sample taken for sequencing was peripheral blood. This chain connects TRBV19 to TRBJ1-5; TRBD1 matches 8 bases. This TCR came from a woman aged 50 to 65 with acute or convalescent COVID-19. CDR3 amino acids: CASSIGGGQGSQPQHF. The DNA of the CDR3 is TGTGCCAGTAGTATAGGGGGCGGACAGGGAAGTCAGCCCCAGCATTTT.